This T cell receptor (beta chain) was found in a study of cytomegalovirus exposure and HLA in healthy donors. The overall study: Later analysis reported that the approximately 130 validation repertoires shared the platform of the roughly 630 first-cohort repertoires. Findings and caveats of the study: Subsequent analysis of the 120 or so validation repertoires found a tendency for first-cohort TCR clusters to co-occur. The study designated roughly 150 TCR beta chains cytomegalovirus-associated.

Germline assignment: CDR1 SGHNT and CDR2 YYREEE (reference sequence). J was trimmed by 2 bases and V by 4 bases; bases with no gene match: 7. This CDR3 spans 16 amino acids. Data came from immunoSEQ multiplex PCR; TCRdb stores just in-frame clones and leaves some out. Here the sample spans around 400,000 clones, 86% being singletons. A word on this clone: Its target is unknown.

Separation from the 666-subject first cohort characterized the approximately 130-subject validation cohort, to which the donors belonged. Sequencing was performed on PBMCs. The receptor comes from a woman younger than 30 in good health and CMV-seronegative. The chain employs TRBV5-4 and TRBJ2-1; 9 bases align to TRBD2. The CDR3 sequence: CASSPKREVPYNEQFF. CDR3 DNA sequence: TGTGCCAGCAGCCCGAAGCGGGAGGTTCCCTACAATGAGCAGTTCTTC. Supplemented by reference TRBV5-4 and TRBJ2-1, the full variable domain reads ETGVTQSPTHLIKTRGQQVTLRCSSQSGHNTVSWYQQALGQGPQFIFQYYREEENGRGNFPPRFSGLQFPNYSSELNVNALELDDSALYLCASSPKREVPYNEQFFGPGTRLTVL.